These 32 T cell receptor beta chains were sequenced from one sample in a study of response to subunit inactivated influenza vaccine. TCRdb reprocessed the RT-PCR reads via MiXCR and lists one record per CDR3 protein. The sample yields hundreds of thousands of distinct CDR3 sequences, 11% to 15% seen once. Here the sequenced sample was PBMCs from blood, taken 14 to 15 days before vaccination. Source of these receptors: a man aged 50 or older who received an inactivated influenza vaccine.

This clonotype has only a few counts. The V and J genes are TRBV9 and TRBJ2-7; D not resolved. Trimming took off 1 base at V and 5 bases at J, with 7 bases between the two ends. The CDR3 length is 12 residues. Germline lookup yields CDR1 SGDLS and CDR2 YYNGEE. CDR3 in amino acids: CASSVSDNEQYF. DNA for the CDR3: TGTGCCAGCAGCGTAAGCGATAACGAGCAGTACTTC.

The chain links TRBV6-5 to TRBJ2-3, with 8 bases identical to TRBD2. Germline V lookup: CDR1 MNHEY, CDR2 SVGAGI. Trimming at V came to 0 bases and at J to 4 bases, leaving 9 bases not matched to a gene. CDR3 size: 17 residues. CDR3 sequence reads: CASSYSISGTRADTQYF. The CDR3 nucleotides read TGTGCCAGCAGTTACTCGATCTCGGGGACTAGAGCAGATACGCAGTATTTT.

V and J are TRBV28 and TRBJ2-7; tentative D call: TRBD1 (6 bases). Trimming took 6 bases from V and 0 from J, leaving 15 bases between them. Germline V lookup: CDR1 MDHEN, CDR2 SYDVKM. CDR3 size: 15 residues. DNA of the CDR3: TGTGCCAGCAGACTACTCCGGGACAACTCCTACGAGCAGTACTTC. Amino acid sequence: CASRLLRDNSYEQYF. The full variable domain, its missing parts supplied by reference TRBV28 and TRBJ2-7, is DVKVTQSSRYLVKRTGEKVFLECVQDMDHENMFWYRQDPGLGLRLIYFSYDVKMKEKGDIPEGYSVSREKKERFSLILESASTNQTSMYLCASRLLRDNSYEQYFGPGTRLTVT.

Written as DNA, the CDR3 is TGTGCCAGCAGCGTCGATCTAGCGGGAGCCTGGGGAGAGACCCAGTACTTC. It yields the protein CASSVDLAGAWGETQYF. V usage is TRBV9 and J usage is TRBJ2-5; 10 nucleotides agree with TRBD2. The CDR3 is made up of 17 amino acids. With 2 bases clipped from V and 4 bases from J, the junction kept 11 bases outside the gene matches. CDR1 and CDR2 from the germline V gene are SGDLS and YYNGEE.

This clonotype showed up just a few times. V gene TRBV4-3 combines with J gene TRBJ1-1, with D tentatively TRBD1 (5 bases). Trimming removed 4 bases at V and 1 base at J, with 10 bases between. CDR3 length: 14 residues. CDR1 LGHNA and CDR2 YSLEER come from the germline V gene. This CDR3 reads CASSPMTENTEAFF. The CDR3 bases are TGCGCCAGCAGCCCAATGACAGAGAACACTGAAGCTTTCTTT.

This clonotype was recorded a few times. The rearrangement uses TRBV5-1 and TRBJ2-6, with D hard to call. V was clipped by 1 base and J by 3 bases, with 11 bases between them. CDR1 and CDR2 (germline): SGHRS, YFSETQ. This CDR3 region has 16 residues. Here the CDR3 DNA reads TGCGCCAGCAGCTTGAGGGTCCTAGGTGGGGCCAACGTCCTGACTTTC. This encodes CASSLRVLGGANVLTF.

This clonotype has a handful of counts. This chain connects TRBV7-9 to TRBJ1-5; D gene ambiguous. CDR3 length: 15 residues. Germline V gene sequence: CDR1 SEHNR, CDR2 FQNEAQ (reference sequence). Between the trimmed V and J ends, which lost 4 bases and 3 bases, there was a span of 13 bases. CDR3 loop: CASSSGGSVNQPQHF. The CDR3 coding sequence is TGTGCCAGCAGCTCGGGCGGGAGTGTCAATCAGCCCCAGCATTTT.

The chain joins TRBV4-1 to TRBJ2-7; D gene uncertain. Germline CDR1 reads MGHRA; CDR2 reads YSYEKL. The CDR3 is made up of 14 amino acids. Trimming pared 0 bases from V and 3 bases from J, leaving 9 bases between. CDR3: CASSQEASYYEQYF. The CDR3 bases are TGCGCCAGCAGCCAAGAAGCCAGTTACTACGAGCAGTACTTC.

This clonotype was detected many times. The gene calls are TRBV6-1 and TRBJ1-5; 7 nucleotides line up with TRBD1. Germline V gives CDR1 MNHNS, CDR2 SASEGT. J was trimmed by 1 base and V by 6 bases; bases with no gene match: 6. CDR3 length: 15 residues. CDR3 loop: CASRTDRVSNQPQHF. CDR3 nucleotide sequence: TGTGCCAGCAGAACCGACAGGGTCAGCAATCAGCCCCAGCATTTT.

The chain employs TRBV6-1 and TRBJ2-7, with D possibly being TRBD1 (7 bases). The V end lost 0 bases, the J end lost 5 bases, and 20 bases lay between the germline ends. CDR3 size: 17 residues. Germline V gives CDR1 MNHNS, CDR2 SASEGT. This chain's CDR3 is CASSEALFARGVDEQYF. The DNA for the CDR3 is TGTGCCAGCAGTGAAGCGCTTTTTGCCAGGGGGGTCGACGAGCAGTACTTC.

A note on this clonotype: At one boundary the junction diverges from the germline segment, which might be a read error. The chain carries TRBV6-2 or TRBV6-3 and TRBJ1-1, with unresolved D. The CDR3 has 13 residues. The germline CDR1 and CDR2 sequences are MNHEY and SVGEGT. CDR3 nucleotide sequence: TGTGTCAGCAGTACACCGTTGAACACTGAAGCTTTCTTT. Its translation is CVSSTPLNTEAFF.

The chain joins TRBV6-2 or TRBV6-3 to TRBJ2-4; the D gene could be TRBD1 or TRBD2 (5 bases each). The V and J ends lost 2 bases and 7 bases respectively, with 9 bases between them. The CDR3 has 13 residues. The germline V gene encodes CDR1 MNHEY and CDR2 SVGEGT. The CDR3 reads CASSYVEGNIQYF. The CDR3 DNA reads TGTGCCAGCAGTTACGTTGAGGGGAACATTCAGTACTTC.

J is TRBJ2-1 and V is TRBV30, with D tentatively TRBD1 or TRBD2 (5 bases each). Germline-derived CDR1 and CDR2 are GTSNPN and SVGIG (reference sequence). The CDR3 sequence is 15 residues long. Trimming stripped 2 bases from V and 4 bases from J, with 15 bases between. In DNA form, the CDR3 reads TGTGCCTGGAGTCCTCGGGACGGAATTTACAATGAGCAGTTCTTC. Protein product: CAWSPRDGIYNEQFF. Variable domain in full (rest from reference TRBV30 and TRBJ2-1): SQTIHQWPATLVQPVGSPLSLECTVEGTSNPNLYWYRQAAGRGLQLLFYSVGIGQISSEVPQNLSASRPQDRQFILSSKKLLLSDSGFYLCAWSPRDGIYNEQFFGPGTRLTVL.

The chain is built from TRBV4-1 and TRBJ2-3; D perhaps matches TRBD2 (6 bases). CDR1 is MGHRA and CDR2 is YSYEKL in the germline V gene. The CDR3 covers 16 residues. V was clipped by 1 base and J by 0 bases, with 11 bases between them. CDR3 loop: CASSQGRGISTDTQYF. The CDR3 coding sequence is TGCGCCAGCAGCCAAGGGCGGGGTATAAGCACAGATACGCAGTATTTT.

This clonotype appeared a few times. The chain joins TRBV20-1 to TRBJ2-7; D is undetermined. The ends were cut back, 0 bases at V and 3 bases at J, with 12 bases in the middle. Germline V CDR1 and CDR2: DFQATT, SNEGSKA (reference sequence). This CDR3 is 14 amino acids long. CDR3 amino acids: CSARDIGRHYEQYF. The CDR3 DNA reads as TGCAGTGCTAGAGATATTGGGCGGCACTACGAGCAGTACTTC.

This clonotype was recorded many times. CDR3 region: CASSLAGVGTQYF. The CDR3 nucleotides read TGTGCCAGCAGCTTAGCGGGAGTAGGTACGCAGTATTTT. The chain uses TRBV7-9 and TRBJ2-3; perhaps TRBD2 as D (5 bases). In germline, CDR1 is SEHNR, CDR2 FQNEAQ (reference sequence). CDR3 length: 13 amino acids. Deletions cut 0 bases from V and 8 bases from J, with 9 bases between.

This clonotype was observed a handful of times. The rearrangement links TRBV20-1 to TRBJ2-3; 9 bases align to TRBD1. Per germline, CDR1 DFQATT and CDR2 SNEGSKA (reference sequence). The trim removed 6 bases at V and 5 bases at J, leaving 9 bases unmatched. The CDR3 covers 14 residues. CDR3 in amino acids: CSAGRDRDQDTQYF. In DNA, the CDR3 is TGCAGTGCAGGCCGGGACAGGGACCAAGATACGCAGTATTTT.

The chain is built from TRBV20-1 and TRBJ2-7; tentatively, D is TRBD2 (6 bases). Looked up from germline, CDR1 is DFQATT and CDR2 is SNEGSKA (reference sequence). Trimming shortened V by 5 bases and J by 0 bases, and 14 bases separated the two germline ends. CDR3 length equals 14 residues. CDR3 nucleotides: TGCAGTGCTCTCGGGACTCCCAGCTCCTACGAGCAGTACTTC. Its protein product is CSALGTPSSYEQYF.

The gene calls are TRBV9 and TRBJ1-2, with D possibly being TRBD1 (6 bases). V dropped 3 bases and J dropped 0 bases, with 12 bases sitting between them. This CDR3 contains 15 residues. Germline values: CDR1 SGDLS, CDR2 YYNGEE. CDR3 DNA sequence: TGTGCCAGCAGCGAGTGGACAGCATCTAACTATGGCTACACCTTC. Protein: CASSEWTASNYGYTF.

This clonotype has a handful of counts. The chain links TRBV20-1 to TRBJ2-3; D unclear. The germline V gene encodes CDR1 DFQATT and CDR2 SNEGSKA (reference sequence). Trimming took 6 bases from V and 10 from J, leaving 14 bases between them. CDR3 size: 11 residues. The CDR3 nucleotides are TGCAGTGCATATCGCGGAAATGCGCAGTATTTT. Its protein product is CSAYRGNAQYF.

This clonotype was counted a few times. The rearrangement links TRBV5-6 to TRBJ2-5; D is unresolved. Deletions cut 2 bases from V and 7 bases from J, with 12 bases between. The germline gives CDR1 SGHDT, CDR2 YYEEEE. The length of the CDR3 is 13 residues. CDR3 nucleotides: TGTGCCAGCAGCTTCGCGCCCCAAAGGACCCAGTACTTC. Protein product: CASSFAPQRTQYF.

This clonotype turned up a few times. This chain links TRBV11-2 with TRBJ2-5, with D possibly TRBD1 on 5 matching bases. Trimming shortened V by 1 base and J by 1 base, and 19 bases separated the two germline ends. CDR1 and CDR2 from the germline V gene are SGHAT and FQNNGV. The CDR3 loop spans 18 amino acids. The CDR3 sequence: CASSLGETGSPLQETQYF. The DNA of the CDR3 is TGTGCCAGCAGCTTAGGAGAAACAGGTTCCCCGCTCCAAGAGACCCAGTACTTC.

The V call is TRBV5-6, the J call TRBJ2-5; 12 bases fit TRBD2. Germline values: CDR1 SGHDT, CDR2 YYEEEE. Trimming cost V 4 bases and J 4 bases; bases outside gene matches: 8. This CDR3 has 16 residues. This CDR3 reads CASSLPPGLAGETQYF. Written as DNA, the CDR3 is TGTGCCAGCAGCCTTCCGCCGGGACTAGCGGGAGAGACCCAGTACTTC.

This clonotype has ten or more counts. The rearrangement links TRBV18 to TRBJ1-5; the D gene is possibly TRBD1 (6 bases). CDR3 size: 15 residues. Germline CDR1 and CDR2: KGHSH and LQKENI. V was clipped by 5 bases and J by 3 bases, with 14 bases between them. CDR3 protein: CASSYDRTVNQPQHF. Written as DNA, the CDR3 is TGTGCCAGCTCATATGACAGGACCGTCAATCAGCCCCAGCATTTT. The full variable domain, with the rest looked up from reference TRBV18 and TRBJ1-5, is NAGVMQNPRHLVRRRGQEARLRCSPMKGHSHVYWYRQLPEEGLKFMVYLQKENIIDESGMPKERFSAEFPKEGPSILRIQQVVRGDSAAYFCASSYDRTVNQPQHFGDGTRLSIL.

The CDR3 DNA is TGCAGTGCTAGAGATTTGAGAGGGGAAAGCTATGGCTACACCTTC. Protein: CSARDLRGESYGYTF. This chain links TRBV20-1 with TRBJ1-2, with D possibly matching TRBD1 (5 bases). V shed 0 bases and J shed 4 bases, with 15 bases lying between them. The CDR3 is 15 amino acids. The germline V gene encodes CDR1 DFQATT and CDR2 SNEGSKA (reference sequence).

This clonotype has only a few counts. The chain carries TRBV10-2 and TRBJ1-1; 10 bases align to TRBD1. The germline V gene encodes CDR1 WSHSY and CDR2 SAAADI. With 8 bases clipped from V and 3 bases from J, the junction kept 18 bases outside the gene matches. This CDR3 comprises 18 residues. The CDR3 reads CASGESGQGSGVYTEAFF. In nucleotides, the CDR3 is TGCGCCAGCGGGGAATCGGGACAGGGGAGTGGTGTCTACACTGAAGCTTTCTTT.

This clonotype was seen more than once but under ten times. The CDR3 is CASSSSSSGAGELFF. The CDR3 DNA follows: TGTGCCAGCAGCTCCTCGTCTAGCGGAGCCGGGGAGCTGTTTTTT. The chain couples TRBV9 to TRBJ2-2; 7 nucleotides line up with TRBD2. Per germline, CDR1 SGDLS and CDR2 YYNGEE. The CDR3 sequence is 15 residues long. The V gene end was trimmed by 4 bases and the J gene end by 6 bases; junction bases not matched to a gene: 9.

The chain has TRBV4-3 and TRBJ1-6; D is perhaps TRBD1 (5 bases). Germline CDR1 is LGHNA and CDR2 is YSLEER. The CDR3 runs to 16 residues. Trimming cost V 0 bases and J 9 bases, with 15 bases left between them. This CDR3 reads CASSQDGGDRSSPLHF. The CDR3 bases are TGCGCCAGCAGCCAAGATGGAGGGGATCGTAGTTCACCCCTCCACTTT.

This clonotype was observed a few times. This chain joins TRBV28 and TRBJ2-1, with 10 bases lining up with TRBD2. V shed 6 bases, J shed 3 bases, and the junction held 11 bases outside the gene matches. Looked up from germline, CDR1 is MDHEN and CDR2 is SYDVKM. The CDR3 is 17 amino acids. DNA for the CDR3: TGTGCCAGCAGGGCTAGCGGGAGTCGATTATACTACAATGAGCAGTTCTTC. Translated, it gives CASRASGSRLYYNEQFF.

This clonotype showed up many times. The chain recombines TRBV12-3 or TRBV12-4 with TRBJ1-5; the D is unclear. The CDR3 extends over 14 amino acids. V dropped 3 bases and J dropped 0 bases, with 6 bases sitting between them. CDR3 in amino acids: CASSFDGSNQPQHF. In nucleotides, the CDR3 is TGTGCCAGCAGTTTTGACGGTAGCAATCAGCCCCAGCATTTT.

The chain uses TRBV7-2 and TRBJ1-5, with D possibly being TRBD1 (5 bases). Trimming pared 1 base from V and 4 bases from J, leaving 14 bases between. The CDR3 covers 16 residues. Germline V gene sequence: CDR1 SGHTA, CDR2 FQGNSA. CDR3 DNA: TGTGCCAGCAGCTTAGGTGGGACTCAAAAGAATCAGCCCCAGCATTTT. Amino acids: CASSLGGTQKNQPQHF.

The sample holds a few counts of this clonotype. The J gene is TRBJ2-5, the V gene TRBV20-1, with D tentatively TRBD2 (6 bases). V was trimmed by 0 bases and J by 1 base, leaving 15 bases between them. Germline CDR1 is DFQATT and CDR2 is SNEGSKA (reference sequence). The CDR3 consists of 16 residues. This CDR3 reads CSARDPLRGVQETQYF. CDR3 coding DNA: TGCAGTGCTAGAGATCCCCTGCGGGGAGTCCAAGAGACCCAGTACTTC.